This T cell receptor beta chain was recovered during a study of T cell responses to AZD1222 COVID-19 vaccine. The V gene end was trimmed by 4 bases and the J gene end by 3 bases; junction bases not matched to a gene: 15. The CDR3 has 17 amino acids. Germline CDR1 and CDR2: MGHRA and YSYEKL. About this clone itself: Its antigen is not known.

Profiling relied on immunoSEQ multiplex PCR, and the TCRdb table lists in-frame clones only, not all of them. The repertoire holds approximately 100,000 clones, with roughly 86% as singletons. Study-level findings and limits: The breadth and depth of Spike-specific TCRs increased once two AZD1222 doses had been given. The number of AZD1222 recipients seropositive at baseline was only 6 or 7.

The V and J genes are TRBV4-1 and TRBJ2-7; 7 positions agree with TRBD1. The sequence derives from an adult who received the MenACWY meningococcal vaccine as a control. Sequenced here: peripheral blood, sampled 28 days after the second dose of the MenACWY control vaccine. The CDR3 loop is CASSLLGSGTAYYEQYF. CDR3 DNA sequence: TGCGCCAGCAGCCTATTAGGTAGTGGGACAGCCTACTACGAGCAGTACTTC.